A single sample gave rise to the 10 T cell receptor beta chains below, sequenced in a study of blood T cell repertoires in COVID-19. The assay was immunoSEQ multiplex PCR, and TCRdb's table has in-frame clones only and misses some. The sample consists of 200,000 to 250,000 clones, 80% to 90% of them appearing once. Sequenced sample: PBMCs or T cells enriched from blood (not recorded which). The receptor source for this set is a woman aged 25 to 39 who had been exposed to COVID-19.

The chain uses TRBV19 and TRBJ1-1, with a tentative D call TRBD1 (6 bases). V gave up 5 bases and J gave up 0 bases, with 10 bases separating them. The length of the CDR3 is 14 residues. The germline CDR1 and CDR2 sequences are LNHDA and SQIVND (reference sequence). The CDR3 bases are TGTGCCAGTAGTCCCCGACAGGTGAACACTGAAGCTTTCTTT. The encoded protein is CASSPRQVNTEAFF. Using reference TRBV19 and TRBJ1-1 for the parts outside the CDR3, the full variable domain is DGGITQSPKYLFRKEGQNVTLSCEQNLNHDAMYWYRQDPGQGLRLIYYSQIVNDFQKGDIAEGYSVSREKKESFPLTVTSAQKNPTAFYLCASSPRQVNTEAFFGQGTRLTVV.

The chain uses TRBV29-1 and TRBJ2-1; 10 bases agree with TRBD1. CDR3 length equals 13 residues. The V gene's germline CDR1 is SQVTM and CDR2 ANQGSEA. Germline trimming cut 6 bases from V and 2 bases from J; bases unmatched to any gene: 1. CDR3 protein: CSVGQGAYNEQFF. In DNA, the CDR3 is TGCAGCGTCGGACAGGGGGCCTACAATGAGCAGTTCTTC.

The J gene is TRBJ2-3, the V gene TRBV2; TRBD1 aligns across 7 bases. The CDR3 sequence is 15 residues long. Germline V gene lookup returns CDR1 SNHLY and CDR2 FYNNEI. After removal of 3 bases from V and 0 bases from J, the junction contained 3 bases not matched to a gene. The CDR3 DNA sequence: TGTGCCAGCAGTGAGACAGGGATAAGCACAGATACGCAGTATTTT. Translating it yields CASSETGISTDTQYF.

CDR3 DNA sequence: TGTGCCAGCAGTTTCAGGGGCGGGAACACTGAAGCTTTCTTT. Translation: CASSFRGGNTEAFF. J is TRBJ1-1 and V is TRBV27; possible D gene TRBD1, 6 bases. Germline CDR1 and CDR2: MNHEY and SMNVEV (reference sequence). Trimming stripped 3 bases from V and 1 base from J, with 9 bases between. The CDR3 runs 14 residues.

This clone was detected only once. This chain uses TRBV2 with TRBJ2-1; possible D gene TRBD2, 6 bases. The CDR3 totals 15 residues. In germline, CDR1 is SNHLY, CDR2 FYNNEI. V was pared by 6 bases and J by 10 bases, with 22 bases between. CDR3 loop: CASRWGEGRTEEQFF. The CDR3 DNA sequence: TGTGCCAGCAGGTGGGGGGAAGGCCGTACAGAGGAGCAGTTCTTC.

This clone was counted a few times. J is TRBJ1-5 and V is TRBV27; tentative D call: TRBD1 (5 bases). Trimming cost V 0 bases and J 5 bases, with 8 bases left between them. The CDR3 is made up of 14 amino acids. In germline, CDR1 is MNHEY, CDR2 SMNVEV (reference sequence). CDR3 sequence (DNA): TGTGCCAGCAGTTTATCCTCAGGGTATCAGCCCCAGCATTTT. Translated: CASSLSSGYQPQHF.

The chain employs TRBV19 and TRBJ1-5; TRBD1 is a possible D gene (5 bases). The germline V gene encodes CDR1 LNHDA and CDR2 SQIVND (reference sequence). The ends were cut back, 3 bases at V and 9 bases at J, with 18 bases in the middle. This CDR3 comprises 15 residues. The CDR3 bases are TGTGCCAGTAGTATTGGAGGAGGGGCTAATGGGCCCCAGCATTTT. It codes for CASSIGGGANGPQHF.

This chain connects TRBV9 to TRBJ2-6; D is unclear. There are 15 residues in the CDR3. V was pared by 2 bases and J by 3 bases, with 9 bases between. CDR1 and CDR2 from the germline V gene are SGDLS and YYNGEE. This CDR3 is CASSVGTNGANVLTF. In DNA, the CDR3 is TGTGCCAGCAGCGTTGGTACTAATGGGGCCAACGTCCTGACTTTC.

The CDR3 loop is CASSESPRETQYF. CDR3 bases: TGTGCCAGCAGTGAGTCCCCTCGGGAGACCCAGTACTTC. The chain uses TRBV2 and TRBJ2-5; D uncertain. Trimming cost V 3 bases and J 5 bases, with 10 bases left between them. CDR3 size: 13 residues. The germline gives CDR1 SNHLY, CDR2 FYNNEI.

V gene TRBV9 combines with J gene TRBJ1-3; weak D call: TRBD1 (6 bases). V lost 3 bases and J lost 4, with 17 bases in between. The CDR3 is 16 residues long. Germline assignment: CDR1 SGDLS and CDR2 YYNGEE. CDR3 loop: CASSAHTGLQGNTIYF. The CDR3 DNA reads TGTGCCAGCAGCGCGCATACAGGGTTGCAGGGAAACACCATATATTTT.